The T cell receptor beta chain under discussion was sequenced for a study of T-cell reconstitution after alpha-beta-depleted transplantation in children. Only a few counts were recorded for this clonotype. Researchers prepared the TCRbeta library using unique molecular identifiers, the study reports. TCRdb redid the calling of the PCR reads with MiXCR, one entry per CDR3 protein. Among about 580,000 distinct CDR3 sequences, 27% were seen once, and the ten largest hold under 45%. This CDR3 has 14 amino acids. Germline-derived CDR1 and CDR2 are SQVTM and ANQGSEA. V lost 5 bases and J 7 bases, leaving 18 bases between the germline ends.

V gene TRBV29-1 combines with J gene TRBJ1-5; D remains unclear. The TCR sequence derives from a boy under two years old with Wiskott-Aldrich syndrome, due to receive a stem cell transplant. This material consisted of PBMCs, taken before TCRalphabeta/CD19-depleted stem cell transplant. This chain's CDR3 is CSVRTVLWEQPQHF. The DNA for the CDR3 is TGCAGCGTTAGGACTGTCCTTTGGGAACAGCCCCAGCATTTT. The full variable domain, completed using reference TRBV29-1 and TRBJ1-5, is SAVISQKPSRDICQRGTSLTIQCQVDSQVTMMFWYRQQPGQSLTLIATANQGSEATYESGFVIDKFPISRPNLTFSTLTVSNMSPEDSSIYLCSVRTVLWEQPQHFGDGTRLSIL.